A single sample is the source of the 17 T cell receptor beta chains below, sequenced in a study of OX40 agonist ivuxolimab in advanced cancers. The table came from immunoSEQ multiplex PCR; TCRdb's copy has only in-frame clones and leaves some out. Counted here are roughly 56,000 clones, approximately 83% occurring once; the ten biggest clones make up over 1.1%. Specimen: CD4+ or CD8+ T cells sorted from blood, collected in a trial of the OX40 agonist ivuxolimab. The receptors come from an adult with an advanced solid tumor such as melanoma, head and neck, liver or kidney cancer.

The genes are TRBV18 and TRBJ2-1; 14 bases align to TRBD2. This CDR3 has 16 amino acids. V gave up 2 bases and J gave up 6 bases; unmatched junction bases: 3. Germline V gene data show CDR1 as KGHSH and CDR2 as LQKENI. The DNA for the CDR3 is TGTGCCAGCTCACCAGAGACTAGCGGGAGGGTCAATGAGCAGTTCTTC. This codes for CASSPETSGRVNEQFF. Full variable domain (outside the CDR3, taken from reference TRBV18 and TRBJ2-1): NAGVMQNPRHLVRRRGQEARLRCSPMKGHSHVYWYRQLPEEGLKFMVYLQKENIIDESGMPKERFSAEFPKEGPSILRIQQVVRGDSAAYFCASSPETSGRVNEQFFGPGTRLTVL.

The table lists this clone with a few counts. This rearrangement joins TRBV6-1 to TRBJ2-6, with 12 positions matching TRBD1. The CDR3 loop spans 17 amino acids. Germline V gives CDR1 MNHNS, CDR2 SASEGT. V was clipped by 4 bases and J by 4 bases; unmatched bases: 5. The CDR3 bases are TGTGCCAGCAGTGTGGGACAGGGGGCATCGGGGGCCAACGTCCTGACTTTC. Translated: CASSVGQGASGANVLTF.

The V call is TRBV7-8, the J call TRBJ1-6; D is ambiguous. Looked up from germline, CDR1 is SGHVS and CDR2 is FQNEAQ. The CDR3 runs 15 residues. V was shortened by 6 bases and J by 10 bases, with 19 bases between the two germline ends. CDR3 in DNA: TGTGCCAGCAGACCGACTGGGATTGGAGGGTCACCCCTCCACTTT. Translating it yields CASRPTGIGGSPLHF.

V gene TRBV7-2 combines with J gene TRBJ2-3; D ambiguous. Looked up from germline, CDR1 is SGHTA and CDR2 is FQGNSA. Trimming took 6 bases from V and 2 from J, leaving 6 bases between them. This CDR3 region has 12 residues. CDR3 sequence reads: CASRPLTDTQYF. CDR3 coding DNA: TGTGCCAGCAGACCGCTCACAGATACGCAGTATTTT.

This clone was counted between two and nine times. In DNA, the CDR3 is TGTGCCAGCAACAGGGATAATGGTGAAGCTTTCTTT. It codes for CASNRDNGEAFF. This chain joins TRBV2 and TRBJ1-1; D may be TRBD1 (6 bases). Germline V gives CDR1 SNHLY, CDR2 FYNNEI. This CDR3 comprises 12 residues. V lost 7 bases and J 7 bases, leaving 13 bases between the germline ends.

The gene calls are TRBV4-2 and TRBJ1-2, with D possibly TRBD1 on 5 matching bases. Germline CDR1 LGHNA, CDR2 YNFKEQ. The CDR3 has 15 residues. V was shortened by 4 bases and J by 7 bases, with 19 bases between the two germline ends. The CDR3 spells CASSRRGGLRRGYTF. The CDR3 DNA sequence: TGTGCCAGCAGCCGACGCGGGGGACTTCGGCGTGGCTACACCTTC.

The chain joins TRBV9 to TRBJ2-4, with 12 bases identical to TRBD2. This CDR3 spans 17 amino acids. The germline V gene encodes CDR1 SGDLS and CDR2 YYNGEE. The ends lost 4 bases at V and 4 bases at J; junction bases unmatched: 9. CDR3 DNA sequence: TGTGCCAGCAGCCCGAGGGGGCTAGCGGGAGGGAAAAACATTCAGTACTTC. Encoded protein: CASSPRGLAGGKNIQYF.

V is TRBV6-1 and J is TRBJ1-1, with 8 bases identical to TRBD1. From germline, CDR1 is MNHNS and CDR2 SASEGT. Trimming removed 2 bases from V and 7 bases from J; junction bases left unmatched: 3. The CDR3 is made up of 13 amino acids. The CDR3 is CASSENRGVEAFF. In nucleotides, the CDR3 is TGTGCCAGCAGTGAAAACAGGGGGGTTGAAGCTTTCTTT.

This sequence joins TRBV6-6 and TRBJ2-7; D is unclear. V dropped 7 bases and J dropped 0 bases, with 13 bases sitting between them. Germline V gene data show CDR1 as MNHNY and CDR2 as SVGAGI (reference sequence). This CDR3 has 14 residues. CDR3 coding DNA: TGTGCCAGCAAGCGACTTATTAGCTCCTACGAGCAGTACTTC. It yields the protein CASKRLISSYEQYF.

The rearrangement links TRBV5-1 to TRBJ2-3; 12 nucleotides match TRBD2. V lost 4 bases, J lost 6 bases, and 6 bases stayed unmatched. CDR3 length: 15 amino acids. Germline values: CDR1 SGHRS, CDR2 YFSETQ. This CDR3 reads CASSATSGRSDTQYF. CDR3 bases: TGCGCCAGCAGCGCGACTAGCGGGAGATCGGATACGCAGTATTTT.

The chain uses TRBV7-2 and TRBJ1-2, with D hard to call. Germline assignment: CDR1 SGHTA and CDR2 FQGNSA. The CDR3 extends over 16 amino acids. Trimming took off 4 bases at V and 8 bases at J, with 23 bases between the two ends. The DNA of the CDR3 is TGTGCCAGCAGCTCAGACACTCCCGGGCGGGGAGTAGGCTACACCTTC. As protein: CASSSDTPGRGVGYTF.

The CDR3 loop reads CASSLDRLNQPQHF. The CDR3 DNA sequence: TGTGCCAGCAGCCTCGACAGGCTAAATCAGCCCCAGCATTTT. The V gene is TRBV2, the J gene TRBJ1-5; D might be TRBD1 (6 bases). This CDR3 contains 14 residues. Trimming took off 6 bases at V and 4 bases at J, with 13 bases between the two ends. Per germline, CDR1 SNHLY and CDR2 FYNNEI. Looking up the rest from reference TRBV2 and TRBJ1-5 gives the full variable domain: EPEVTQTPSHQVTQMGQEVILRCVPISNHLYFYWYRQILGQKVEFLVSFYNNEISEKSEIFDDQFSVERPDGSNFTLKIRSTKLEDSAMYFCASSLDRLNQPQHFGDGTRLSIL.

V usage is TRBV15 and J usage is TRBJ1-4; 7 nucleotides agree with TRBD1. The CDR3 extends over 13 amino acids. CDR1 LNHNV and CDR2 YYDKDF come from the germline V gene (reference sequence). V lost 3 bases and J lost 5; bases outside the gene matches: 0. CDR3 DNA sequence: TGTGCCACCAGCAGGACAGGGAATGAAAAACTGTTTTTT. As protein: CATSRTGNEKLFF.

This chain joins TRBV27 and TRBJ2-3; maybe TRBD2 (6 bases). V gave up 8 bases and J gave up 9 bases, with 9 bases separating them. CDR3 length: 10 amino acids. Germline V lookup: CDR1 MNHEY, CDR2 SMNVEV (reference sequence). The CDR3 loop reads CASGRGTQYF. DNA of the CDR3: TGTGCCAGCGGGCGGGGCACGCAGTATTTT.

This chain joins TRBV5-1 and TRBJ2-7, with 13 bases identical to TRBD2. Germline-derived CDR1 and CDR2 are SGHRS and YFSETQ. Unmatched junction bases numbered 12, after V lost 0 bases and J lost 3 bases. The CDR3 loop spans 19 amino acids. The CDR3 is CASSLAPVTSGRLSYEQYF. CDR3 bases: TGCGCCAGCAGCTTGGCCCCCGTGACTAGCGGGAGGCTTAGCTACGAGCAGTACTTC.

V usage is TRBV4-2 and J usage is TRBJ2-1; D unresolved. Germline CDR1 is LGHNA and CDR2 is YNFKEQ. The CDR3 loop spans 14 amino acids. The V end was cut by 1 base, the J end by 0 bases, with 4 bases between. This CDR3 is CASSQAGSYNEQFF. The CDR3 nucleotides are TGTGCCAGCAGCCAAGCGGGCTCCTACAATGAGCAGTTCTTC.

The chain recombines TRBV10-3 with TRBJ1-1; maybe TRBD1 (6 bases). Deletions cut 4 bases from V and 4 bases from J, with 13 bases between. The CDR3 is 14 residues long. The V gene's germline CDR1 is ENHRY and CDR2 SYGVKD. The CDR3 sequence: CAISGPTGTTEAFF. The CDR3 region has the DNA TGTGCCATCAGTGGTCCTACAGGGACCACTGAAGCTTTCTTT.